This T cell receptor (beta chain) was identified during a study of T-cell reconstitution after alpha-beta-depleted transplantation in children. This clonotype was observed a handful of times. Unique molecular identifiers were used in preparing the TCRbeta library. TCRdb used MiXCR to reprocess the PCR reads, holding one entry per CDR3 protein. The table lists some 220,000 distinct CDR3 sequences, roughly 10% of them singletons. V lost 3 bases, J lost 3 bases, and 4 bases stayed unmatched. Germline assignment: CDR1 DFQATT and CDR2 SNEGSKA (reference sequence). The CDR3 has 14 amino acids. The chain joins TRBV20-1 to TRBJ2-1; TRBD2 aligns across 8 bases. Sequencing used PBMCs from the stem cell graft donor, obtained from the stem cell graft. This clonotype was obtained from a human donor who donated a stem cell graft to a child with acute lymphoblastic leukemia. For the CDR3, the DNA is TGCAGTGCTAGGGAGCTAGCGGGCTACAATGAGCAGTTCTTC. Translating it yields CSARELAGYNEQFF.